Presented here are 26 T cell receptor beta chains from one specimen sequenced in a study of beta chain features in type 1 diabetes. Every bit of the isolated RNA underwent reverse transcription, so sequencing read expressed TCRB transcripts. The assay was immunoSEQ multiplex PCR, and TCRdb's table has in-frame clones only and misses some. There are 900,000 or so clones in the sample; roughly 17% occur only once, and 0.023% lies in the top ten. Input material: naive CD4+ T cells from blood. All receptors come from a woman younger than 30 in good health.

This chain connects TRBV4-3 to TRBJ2-6; D uncertain. V lost 2 bases and J 3 bases, leaving 17 bases between the germline ends. This CDR3 spans 18 amino acids. Germline V gene lookup returns CDR1 LGHNA and CDR2 YSLEER. The CDR3 reads CASSQQPMDWNGANVLTF. DNA of the CDR3: TGCGCCAGCAGCCAACAACCAATGGATTGGAATGGGGCCAACGTCCTGACTTTC.

The chain employs TRBV27 and TRBJ2-5; 12 nucleotides line up with TRBD2. The CDR3 is 16 amino acids. Germline CDR1 MNHEY, CDR2 SMNVEV (reference sequence). V dropped 5 bases and J dropped 5; count of bases not matched to a gene: 9. CDR3 in DNA: TGTGCCAGCAGTCCCCTGGGACTAGCGGGTAGGGAGACCCAGTACTTC. This encodes CASSPLGLAGRETQYF.

The chain has TRBV7-2 and TRBJ2-1; 10 bases are shared with TRBD2. Trimming at V came to 0 bases and at J to 6 bases, leaving 8 bases not matched to a gene. The CDR3 is 17 residues long. CDR1 SGHTA and CDR2 FQGNSA come from the germline V gene. The DNA of the CDR3 is TGTGCCAGCAGCTTAGCGCGGGCCGGGACTAGCGCCAATGAGCAGTTCTTC. This gives the protein CASSLARAGTSANEQFF.

The chain links TRBV5-1 to TRBJ2-1; 8 nucleotides line up with TRBD1. The length of the CDR3 is 14 residues. Per the germline V gene, CDR1 is SGHRS and CDR2 is YFSETQ. J gave up 4 bases and V 2 bases, and 2 bases lay outside the gene matches. CDR3 in amino acids: CASSFGTGYNEQFF. The DNA for the CDR3 is TGCGCCAGCAGCTTCGGGACAGGATACAATGAGCAGTTCTTC.

This clone appeared a few times. V and J are TRBV10-3 and TRBJ2-7; 12 bases align to TRBD2. The trim removed 10 bases at V and 5 bases at J, leaving 6 bases unmatched. The germline V gene encodes CDR1 ENHRY and CDR2 SYGVKD. The CDR3 sequence is 13 residues long. The CDR3 loop reads CASRLAGDDEQYF. In nucleotides, the CDR3 is TGTGCCAGCCGACTAGCGGGAGATGACGAGCAGTACTTC.

Many counts were recorded for this clone. V gene TRBV7-2 combines with J gene TRBJ2-3; the D gene is possibly TRBD1 (5 bases). This CDR3 is built from 13 residues. Trimming left V 5 bases short and J 8 bases short, with 14 bases between. Germline V gene sequence: CDR1 SGHTA, CDR2 FQGNSA. The CDR3 DNA sequence: TGTGCCAGCAGCCAAACGTCTGGGGCTACGCAGTATTTT. Translation: CASSQTSGATQYF.

Only a few counts were recorded for this clone. The chain carries TRBV7-9 and TRBJ2-1, with D perhaps being TRBD1 or TRBD2 (6 bases each). The V gene lost 5 bases and the J gene lost 0 bases, with 17 bases spanning the gap. The CDR3 is 17 amino acids. Germline CDR1 and CDR2: SEHNR and FQNEAQ (reference sequence). The CDR3 loop reads CASSRREGGSSYNEQFF. The DNA of the CDR3 is TGTGCCAGCAGCCGAAGAGAAGGGGGGAGCTCCTACAATGAGCAGTTCTTC.

This clone has more than one count but fewer than ten. The rearrangement links TRBV5-4 to TRBJ1-1, with no clear D. Germline lookup yields CDR1 SGHNT and CDR2 YYREEE (reference sequence). The germline V and J ends were trimmed by 2 bases and 1 base, with 6 bases remaining between them. CDR3 length equals 13 residues. The CDR3 loop reads CASSFEENTEAFF. DNA of the CDR3: TGTGCCAGCAGCTTTGAGGAGAACACTGAAGCTTTCTTT.

This chain links TRBV28 with TRBJ2-1; D is perhaps TRBD1 or TRBD2 (5 bases each). The V end lost 5 bases, the J end lost 3 bases, and 17 bases lay between the germline ends. CDR1 is MDHEN, CDR2 SYDVKM, per germline. The CDR3 has 16 residues. The CDR3 loop reads CASSGTRWGHYNEQFF. The CDR3 DNA sequence: TGTGCCAGCAGTGGCACTAGGTGGGGCCACTACAATGAGCAGTTCTTC.

This rearrangement joins TRBV19 to TRBJ2-2; 7 positions match TRBD2. This CDR3 comprises 14 residues. The V segment lost 5 bases and the J segment 6 bases; nucleotides outside the gene matches: 6. Germline lookup yields CDR1 LNHDA and CDR2 SQIVND (reference sequence). DNA of the CDR3: TGTGCCAGTAGTTCAGGGAGGGATGCCGGGGAGCTGTTTTTT. The encoded protein is CASSSGRDAGELFF.

The rearrangement links TRBV28 to TRBJ1-2; D is perhaps TRBD1 (6 bases). Trimming took off 11 bases at V and 2 bases at J, with 9 bases between the two ends. This CDR3 has 11 residues. From germline, CDR1 is MDHEN and CDR2 SYDVKM. The CDR3 here is CAAGQNYGYTF. DNA for the CDR3: TGTGCCGCCGGACAGAACTATGGCTACACCTTC.

This clone was counted only a few times. The J gene is TRBJ2-2, the V gene TRBV7-2; 8 bases map to TRBD1. The CDR3 has 16 residues. J was trimmed by 2 bases and V by 1 base; bases with no gene match: 3. Germline CDR1 is SGHTA and CDR2 is FQGNSA. The CDR3 nucleotides are TGTGCCAGCAGCTTAGGGACAGGGTCAAACACCGGGGAGCTGTTTTTT. Translated, it gives CASSLGTGSNTGELFF.

The chain couples TRBV9 to TRBJ2-1; no definite D call. Germline V gives CDR1 SGDLS, CDR2 YYNGEE. The CDR3 is made up of 13 amino acids. The germline V and J ends were trimmed by 0 bases and 6 bases, with 7 bases remaining between them. The DNA for the CDR3 is TGTGCCAGCAGCGTAGGTCCCGTCAATGAGCAGTTCTTC. It specifies CASSVGPVNEQFF.

Only a few counts were recorded for this clone. The chain recombines TRBV5-6 with TRBJ1-1, with D tentatively TRBD1 (5 bases). CDR3 length equals 16 residues. CDR1 SGHDT and CDR2 YYEEEE come from the germline V gene. V lost 0 bases and J 6 bases, leaving 18 bases between the germline ends. This chain's CDR3 is CASSLAKGSGDPEAFF. CDR3 bases: TGTGCCAGCAGCTTGGCCAAAGGCTCGGGGGACCCTGAAGCTTTCTTT.

Points on this clone: This specimen includes other DNA sequences encoding the same CDR3. Here the CDR3 DNA reads TGTGCCAGCAGTCAGATCTCTGGGGCCAACGTCCTGACTTTC. Amino acid sequence: CASSQISGANVLTF. The rearrangement uses TRBV6-5 and TRBJ2-6, with unresolved D. V was trimmed by 5 bases and J by 0 bases, leaving 5 bases between them. The V gene's germline CDR1 is MNHEY and CDR2 SVGAGI. The CDR3 loop spans 14 amino acids.

This clone was found a few times. The rearrangement links TRBV27 to TRBJ2-7, with 7 bases matching TRBD1. With V trimmed by 6 bases and J by 3 bases, 11 bases remained unmatched. This CDR3 comprises 15 residues. CDR1 is MNHEY, CDR2 SMNVEV, per germline (reference sequence). CDR3 residues: CASRQDRVNDYEQYF. The CDR3 DNA reads TGTGCCAGCAGGCAAGACAGGGTTAATGACTACGAGCAGTACTTC.

The gene calls are TRBV29-1 and TRBJ1-2; D is unresolved. This CDR3 comprises 14 residues. The V gene's germline CDR1 is SQVTM and CDR2 ANQGSEA. Trimming pared 6 bases from V and 1 base from J, leaving 15 bases between. The CDR3 here is CSVGPDRNNYGYTF. The CDR3 DNA reads as TGCAGCGTAGGACCTGACCGGAATAACTATGGCTACACCTTC.

The CDR3 loop is CASSLYGTSGRAAHNEQFF. The CDR3 DNA reads TGTGCCAGCAGCTTATATGGGACTAGCGGGAGGGCAGCCCACAATGAGCAGTTCTTC. This chain joins TRBV7-9 and TRBJ2-1, with TRBD2 matching over 16 bases. The CDR3 extends over 19 amino acids. The germline gives CDR1 SEHNR, CDR2 FQNEAQ (reference sequence). J gave up 5 bases and V 2 bases, and 9 bases lay outside the gene matches.

This clone has just a few counts. The chain couples TRBV15 to TRBJ1-1; D is uncertain. In germline, CDR1 is LNHNV, CDR2 YYDKDF (reference sequence). The V end lost 6 bases, the J end lost 4 bases, and 12 bases lay between the germline ends. The CDR3 contains 13 residues. CDR3 sequence (DNA): TGTGCCACCAGTACCCTCCTTAGCACTGAAGCTTTCTTT. It encodes CATSTLLSTEAFF.

In this sample, this clone turned up a few times. The V call is TRBV7-2, the J call TRBJ2-2; D might be TRBD2 (6 bases). The CDR3 contains 16 residues. Trimming took off 2 bases at V and 7 bases at J, with 17 bases between the two ends. Germline CDR1 and CDR2: SGHTA and FQGNSA. DNA for the CDR3: TGTGCCAGCAGCTTACCCCCCGGGGCTAGCGTCGGGGAGCTGTTTTTT. This encodes CASSLPPGASVGELFF.

As concerns this clone: Other nucleotide sequences in the sample specify the same CDR3. V gene TRBV7-9 combines with J gene TRBJ2-3; the D gene is possibly TRBD2 (6 bases). Trimming pared 1 base from V and 0 bases from J, leaving 8 bases between. There are 15 residues in the CDR3. Germline lookup yields CDR1 SEHNR and CDR2 FQNEAQ (reference sequence). The CDR3 sequence is CASSLGGTSTDTQYF. The CDR3 bases are TGTGCCAGCAGCTTAGGGGGGACTAGCACAGATACGCAGTATTTT.

V and J are TRBV28 and TRBJ2-5; no reliable D call. The germline V and J ends were trimmed by 3 bases and 7 bases, with 15 bases remaining between them. The germline V gene encodes CDR1 MDHEN and CDR2 SYDVKM. The CDR3 is made up of 14 amino acids. The CDR3 loop is CASSFLRAVGTQYF. DNA of the CDR3: TGTGCCAGCAGTTTCCTCCGGGCCGTGGGGACCCAGTACTTC.

This clone has more than one count but fewer than ten. The chain links TRBV9 to TRBJ1-1, with a possible D match to TRBD1 (5 bases). This CDR3 is built from 14 residues. Trimming took off 0 bases at V and 12 bases at J, with 18 bases between the two ends. Germline V lookup: CDR1 SGDLS, CDR2 YYNGEE. For the CDR3, the DNA is TGTGCCAGCAGCGTAGAGGAGTCGGGGGTTTCGACTTTCTTT. Translating it yields CASSVEESGVSTFF.

V gene TRBV4-3 combines with J gene TRBJ1-1; D perhaps matches TRBD1 (6 bases). CDR3 length: 14 residues. Trimming stripped 4 bases from V and 8 bases from J, with 17 bases between. CDR1 LGHNA and CDR2 YSLEER come from the germline V gene. CDR3 sequence: CASSRRGLGAEAFF. In DNA form, the CDR3 reads TGCGCCAGCAGCCGAAGAGGGCTGGGGGCGGAAGCTTTCTTT.

The chain recombines TRBV6-5 with TRBJ1-5; 7 bases fit TRBD1. Trimming took 5 bases from V and 3 from J; bases not matched to a gene: 4. This CDR3 has 14 amino acids. CDR1 and CDR2 from the germline V gene are MNHEY and SVGAGI. CDR3 in amino acids: CASSPDRDNQPQHF. CDR3 DNA sequence: TGTGCCAGCAGTCCCGACAGGGACAATCAGCCCCAGCATTTT.

This clone was seen a few times. The chain employs TRBV5-1 and TRBJ2-3, with D maybe TRBD1 (6 bases). The germline V gene has CDR1 SGHRS and CDR2 YFSETQ. The CDR3 length is 16 residues. Trimming pared 0 bases from V and 0 bases from J, leaving 11 bases between. CDR3 residues: CASSLAMDSSTDTQYF. The CDR3 region has the DNA TGCGCCAGCAGCTTGGCGATGGACAGTAGCACAGATACGCAGTATTTT.